This T cell receptor beta chain is from a study of blood T cell repertoires in COVID-19. Study as a whole: The United States, Italy and Spain were the sources of the acute and convalescent COVID-19 samples. Sample material is recorded as cDNA or gDNA derived from T cells, B-cell-depleted T cells, or PBMCs.

TCRdb's table, derived via immunoSEQ multiplex PCR, lists solely in-frame clones and lacks some. Among about 300,000 clones, 89% were seen once, and the ten largest hold approximately 6.5%. The germline CDR1 and CDR2 sequences are LNHDA and SQIVND (reference sequence). The junction had 5 bases not matched to a gene; V was cut back by 4 bases and J by 2 bases. This CDR3 is 15 amino acids long. This sequence was found in a man younger than 35 who had recovered from COVID-19. The sequencing input was peripheral blood. The V call is TRBV19, the J call TRBJ1-5, with 7 bases identical to TRBD1. CDR3 nucleotides: TGTGCCAGTAGTACTCACAGGGGTGGCAATCAGCCCCAGCATTTT. Translating it yields CASSTHRGGNQPQHF.